A selection of T cell receptor beta chains follows, all from one sample in a study of lymphopenia after photon versus proton radiotherapy. Data came from immunoSEQ multiplex PCR; TCRdb stores just in-frame clones and leaves some out. In the table there are 55,000 to 70,000 clones, about nine tenths of which are singletons. The input for sequencing was peripheral blood, taken from a patient treated with proton-based radiotherapy. The receptor set was obtained from a man aged 80 or over with esophageal cancer. Each CDR3 is given with its conserved first and last residue. The order of the fields is J gene, V gene, clone size, D gene, CDR3 protein, CDR3 DNA. A D gene is named only where the DNA matches it firmly. A row's size may be missing; if present it is once, few, many or a size class.

>TRBJ2-7|TRBV18|.|TRBD2
CASSQRRFGSSGIVSYEQYF
TGTGCCAGCTCACAGCGCCGCTTTGGGTCTAGCGGCATAGTCTCCTACGAGCAGTACTTC
>TRBJ2-2|TRBV30|once|TRBD2
CAGLAGGNTGELFF
TGTGCCGGGCTAGCGGGGGGGAACACCGGGGAGCTGTTTTTT
>TRBJ2-7|TRBV6-5|.|TRBD2
CASSLGGNYEQYF
TGTGCCAGCAGTTTGGGGGGGAACTACGAGCAGTACTTC
>TRBJ1-6|TRBV6-6|.|.
CASSYGVRGVSPLHF
TGTGCCAGCAGTTATGGAGTCAGGGGAGTTTCACCCCTCCACTTT
>TRBJ2-3|TRBV5-1|.|.
CASTAGASTDTQYF
TGCGCCAGCACGGCGGGGGCCTCTACAGATACGCAGTATTTT
>TRBJ2-1|TRBV18|.|TRBD1
CASSLGQDNEQFF
TGTGCCAGCTCACTGGGACAGGACAATGAGCAGTTCTTC
>TRBJ2-5|TRBV7-6|.|.
CASSLAGGYQETQYF
TGTGCCAGCAGCTTAGCGGGCGGGTACCAAGAGACCCAGTACTTC
>TRBJ1-2|TRBV5-4|.|.
CASSFPGTRFYTF
TGTGCCAGCAGCTTTCCCGGGACCCGCTTCTACACCTTC
>TRBJ2-4|TRBV4-3|.|.
CASSQVLDSGIQYF
TGCGCCAGCAGCCAAGTCTTGGACTCTGGCATTCAGTACTTC
>TRBJ1-3|TRBV5-6|.|TRBD1
CASSLAGTGDGNTIYF
TGTGCCAGCAGCTTGGCCGGGACAGGGGACGGAAACACCATATATTTT
>TRBJ2-7|TRBV7-8|.|TRBD1
CASSLLGTGTYEQYF
TGTGCCAGCAGCTTACTGGGGACAGGGACCTACGAGCAGTACTTC
>TRBJ2-6|TRBV11-1|.|.
CASTLLSSGANVLTF
TGTGCCAGCACCCTCTTAAGCTCTGGGGCCAACGTCCTGACTTTC
>TRBJ1-1|TRBV2|.|TRBD1
CASSSGTGNTEAFF
TGTGCCAGCAGTTCCGGGACAGGGAACACTGAAGCTTTCTTT
>TRBJ1-5|TRBV2|.|TRBD1
CASDREGRNQPQHF
TGTGCCAGCGACAGGGAAGGGCGCAATCAGCCCCAGCATTTT
>TRBJ2-5|TRBV5-4|.|TRBD2
CASSLSASGGGTQYF
TGTGCCAGCAGCTTGTCGGCCAGCGGGGGTGGGACCCAGTACTTC
>TRBJ2-3|TRBV11-3|.|TRBD1
CASSFRQGSDTQYF
TGTGCCAGCAGCTTTAGACAGGGCTCAGATACGCAGTATTTT
>TRBJ1-2|TRBV29-1|.|.
CSVELAADFNYGYTF
TGCAGCGTTGAGTTGGCAGCCGATTTTAACTATGGCTACACCTTC
>TRBJ2-7|TRBV9|.|.
CASSVADITGWNEQYF
TGTGCCAGCAGCGTAGCTGATATAACAGGGTGGAACGAGCAGTACTTC
>TRBJ1-2|TRBV7-3|.|.
CASSPRGGGSDGYTF
TGTGCCAGCAGCCCCAGGGGCGGGGGAAGCGATGGCTACACCTTC
>TRBJ2-7|TRBV30|.|.
CAWSSGFAYEQYF
TGTGCCTGGAGTTCCGGCTTCGCCTACGAGCAGTACTTC
>TRBJ2-1|TRBV6-5|.|.
CASGVGNTYNEQFF
TGTGCCAGCGGGGTCGGGAACACCTACAATGAGCAGTTCTTC
>TRBJ1-3|TRBV27|.|.
CASSLSEGNTIYF
TGTGCCAGCAGTTTATCAGAAGGAAACACCATATATTTT
>TRBJ2-7|TRBV18|.|TRBD2
CASSHSGTSATYEQYF
TGTGCCAGCTCACACTCCGGGACTAGCGCTACCTACGAGCAGTACTTC
>TRBJ1-5|TRBV7-2|once|TRBD1
CASSLDSGGSNQPQHF
TGTGCCAGCAGCTTAGATTCAGGGGGCAGCAATCAGCCCCAGCATTTT
>TRBJ2-1|TRBV7-2|.|TRBD2
CASAASGVGSYNEQFF
TGTGCCAGCGCGGCTAGCGGGGTGGGCTCCTACAATGAGCAGTTCTTC
>TRBJ1-1|TRBV5-1|.|.
CASSQRVDTEAFF
TGCGCCAGCAGTCAAAGGGTCGACACTGAAGCTTTCTTT
>TRBJ1-2|TRBV19|.|.
CASSIAMGGYTF
TGTGCCAGTAGTATAGCCATGGGTGGCTACACCTTC
>TRBJ2-6|TRBV19|.|.
CASSIQMQGTTSGANVLTF
TGTGCCAGTAGTATACAAATGCAGGGGACAACCTCTGGGGCCAACGTCCTGACTTTC
>TRBJ2-2|TRBV19|.|TRBD1
CASSITGTGVMAGELFF
TGTGCCAGTAGTATAACCGGGACAGGGGTGATGGCCGGGGAGCTGTTTTTT